The sequence of this T cell receptor beta chain was determined in a study of T cells in Graves' hyperthyroidism and ophthalmopathy. RNA transcripts served as the template for amplifying TCR beta CDR3 regions. With the HTBI primer set, the TCR CDR3 went through a first round of RT-PCR. In TCRdb, the multiplex PCR reads were re-called with MiXCR into one record per CDR3 protein. The sample contains 610,000 or so distinct CDR3 sequences, just over 45% of which appear only once. The CDR3 has 15 amino acids. CDR1 and CDR2 (germline): GTSNPN, SVGIG (reference sequence). Trimming cost V 2 bases and J 1 base; bases outside gene matches: 7.

Sequencing used peripheral blood or thyroid tissue (not recorded which). This sequence was found in a woman between 18 and 29 years old with Graves' hyperthyroidism. The chain joins TRBV30 to TRBJ2-7, with 8 bases fitting TRBD2. This CDR3 reads CAWSWASGRSYEQYF. The CDR3 DNA is TGTGCCTGGAGTTGGGCTAGCGGGCGTTCCTACGAGCAGTACTTC.